The 21 T cell receptor beta chains below all came from one sample that was sequenced in a study of cytomegalovirus exposure and HLA in healthy donors. Primers for the PCR totalled 60 Vbeta and 13 Jbeta. Produced via immunoSEQ multiplex PCR; TCRdb's table is partial and in-frame only. This table holds about 94,000 clones, roughly 80% found once. Sequenced input: PBMCs. The receptors derive from a human donor in good health.

The chain carries TRBV27 and TRBJ1-4, with D unresolved. Deletions cut 3 bases from V and 8 bases from J, with 13 bases between. This CDR3 contains 14 residues. Germline CDR1 MNHEY, CDR2 SMNVEV (reference sequence). The CDR3 protein is CASSLTGSREKLFF. The CDR3 DNA is TGTGCCAGCAGTTTGACCGGGTCTCGAGAAAAACTGTTTTTT.

The V gene is TRBV5-6, the J gene TRBJ1-5; D is unresolved. Germline assignment: CDR1 SGHDT and CDR2 YYEEEE. This CDR3 is built from 12 residues. Trimming shortened V by 4 bases and J by 3 bases, and 5 bases separated the two germline ends. The CDR3: CASSLYNQPQHF. The DNA for the CDR3 is TGTGCCAGCAGCCTCTACAATCAGCCCCAGCATTTT.

In its sample, this clone was seen once. The chain has TRBV7-2 and TRBJ1-4; D uncertain. The CDR3 sequence is 13 residues long. Looked up from germline, CDR1 is SGHTA and CDR2 is FQGNSA. The ends were cut back, 2 bases at V and 7 bases at J, with 8 bases in the middle. The CDR3 protein is CASSLNSGEKLFF. CDR3 nucleotide sequence: TGTGCCAGCAGCTTAAATTCCGGTGAAAAACTGTTTTTT.

The chain links TRBV5-4 to TRBJ2-5; 11 positions agree with TRBD1. The trim removed 5 bases at V and 5 bases at J, leaving 5 bases unmatched. The CDR3 has 14 amino acids. Germline CDR1 SGHNT, CDR2 YYREEE (reference sequence). In nucleotides, the CDR3 is TGTGCCAGCAGGGGGACAGGGGGAGAGGAGACCCAGTACTTC. Its protein is CASRGTGGEETQYF.

The CDR3 loop reads CASSETGTANEKLFF. DNA for the CDR3: TGTGCCAGCAGCGAGACCGGGACAGCGAATGAAAAACTGTTTTTT. V gene TRBV28 combines with J gene TRBJ1-4; TRBD1 matches 7 bases. The V gene's germline CDR1 is MDHEN and CDR2 SYDVKM. CDR3 length: 15 residues. The V gene end was trimmed by 6 bases and the J gene end by 5 bases; junction bases not matched to a gene: 9.

This clone occurred a few times. The V call is TRBV29-1, the J call TRBJ1-1; D perhaps matches TRBD1 (5 bases). Per germline, CDR1 SQVTM and CDR2 ANQGSEA. The ends were cut back, 4 bases at V and 0 bases at J, with 9 bases in the middle. The length of the CDR3 is 13 residues. The chain's CDR3 is CSVGGGMNTEAFF. CDR3 in DNA: TGCAGCGTTGGTGGGGGGATGAACACTGAAGCTTTCTTT. Combining the CDR3 with reference TRBV29-1 and TRBJ1-1 gives the whole variable domain SAVISQKPSRDICQRGTSLTIQCQVDSQVTMMFWYRQQPGQSLTLIATANQGSEATYESGFVIDKFPISRPNLTFSTLTVSNMSPEDSSIYLCSVGGGMNTEAFFGQGTRLTVV.

This rearrangement joins TRBV7-6 to TRBJ1-2; D call uncertain. V lost 2 bases to trimming and J lost 4 bases, with 8 bases between them. This CDR3 has 13 amino acids. From germline, CDR1 is SGHVS and CDR2 FNYEAQ. The CDR3 DNA is TGTGCCAGCAGCTTACGCCAGTTCTATGGCTACACCTTC. Translation: CASSLRQFYGYTF.

V gene TRBV4-1 combines with J gene TRBJ1-4; TRBD1 is a possible D gene (6 bases). V shed 5 bases and J shed 2 bases, with 30 bases lying between them. The CDR3 length is 21 residues. Germline lookup yields CDR1 MGHRA and CDR2 YSYEKL. The CDR3 loop is CASSTLLRGGIRNETNEKLFF. In DNA, the CDR3 is TGCGCCAGCAGCACTCTCCTCCGGGGGGGCATCCGAAACGAGACTAATGAAAAACTGTTTTTT.

The J gene is TRBJ1-2, the V gene TRBV2, with 7 nucleotides matching TRBD1. Germline loops: CDR1 SNHLY, CDR2 FYNNEI. Trimming cost V 6 bases and J 8 bases; bases outside gene matches: 9. This CDR3 has 13 amino acids. The CDR3 is CASRPDRVQGYTF. The CDR3 coding sequence is TGTGCCAGCAGACCCGACAGGGTGCAAGGCTACACCTTC. The variable domain in full, with the rest retrieved from reference TRBV2 and TRBJ1-2, is EPEVTQTPSHQVTQMGQEVILRCVPISNHLYFYWYRQILGQKVEFLVSFYNNEISEKSEIFDDQFSVERPDGSNFTLKIRSTKLEDSAMYFCASRPDRVQGYTFGSGTRLTVV.

The chain joins TRBV14 to TRBJ1-1; TRBD1 is a possible D gene (5 bases). The CDR3 is 13 amino acids. V dropped 5 bases and J dropped 3 bases, with 10 bases sitting between them. Per the germline V gene, CDR1 is SGHDN and CDR2 is FVKESK. CDR3 amino acids: CASSREGHTEAFF. Written as DNA, the CDR3 is TGTGCCAGCAGCAGGGAGGGGCACACTGAAGCTTTCTTT.

The chain couples TRBV19 to TRBJ1-1; D is perhaps TRBD1 (5 bases). Trimming left V 7 bases short and J 5 bases short, with 23 bases between. The germline V gene encodes CDR1 LNHDA and CDR2 SQIVND (reference sequence). This CDR3 is 16 amino acids long. The CDR3 here is CASTSTTAGLTTEAFF. The CDR3 DNA follows: TGTGCCAGTACCTCCACTACGGCAGGGTTGACTACTGAAGCTTTCTTT. The complete variable domain, with remaining parts taken from reference TRBV19 and TRBJ1-1, reads DGGITQSPKYLFRKEGQNVTLSCEQNLNHDAMYWYRQDPGQGLRLIYYSQIVNDFQKGDIAEGYSVSREKKESFPLTVTSAQKNPTAFYLCASTSTTAGLTTEAFFGQGTRLTVV.

This chain links TRBV7-3 with TRBJ1-2; 7 bases line up with TRBD1. This CDR3 region has 13 residues. CDR1 and CDR2 from the germline V gene are SGHTA and FQGTGA. Trimming removed 5 bases from V and 10 bases from J; junction bases left unmatched: 10. The CDR3 sequence: CASSPTGAQAYTF. CDR3 bases: TGTGCCAGCAGCCCAACAGGGGCGCAAGCCTACACCTTC.

This clone was detected a few times. The CDR3 DNA is TGTGCCAGCAGCCGGACACCTAACACCGGGGAGCTGTTTTTT. Protein: CASSRTPNTGELFF. The rearrangement links TRBV7-6 to TRBJ2-2; maybe TRBD1 (5 bases). CDR1 is SGHVS and CDR2 is FNYEAQ in the germline V gene. The V gene lost 5 bases and the J gene lost 2 bases, with 9 bases spanning the gap. CDR3 length: 14 residues.

In nucleotides, the CDR3 is TGTGCCAGCAACCCTCCCGGGGGGGGAGGAGAGACCCAGTACTTC. Translating it yields CASNPPGGGGETQYF. The V and J genes are TRBV7-2 and TRBJ2-5; 8 nucleotides agree with TRBD2. CDR3 size: 15 residues. V lost 7 bases to trimming and J lost 4 bases; unmatched junction nucleotides: 11. Germline values: CDR1 SGHTA, CDR2 FQGNSA.

The chain is built from TRBV6-6 and TRBJ2-1; TRBD1 matches at 12 bases. Germline CDR1 MNHNY, CDR2 SVGAGI (reference sequence). The CDR3 is 15 residues long. Germline trimming cut 2 bases from V and 12 bases from J; bases unmatched to any gene: 8. For the CDR3, the DNA is TGTGCCAGCAGTTACGGGACAGGGGGCCAGAGGAGGCAGTTCTTC. It is translated as CASSYGTGGQRRQFF.

This rearrangement joins TRBV6-6 to TRBJ2-7, with a tentative D call TRBD1 (5 bases). The CDR3 totals 15 residues. Trimming removed 6 bases from V and 6 bases from J, with 21 bases in between. Germline V lookup: CDR1 MNHNY, CDR2 SVGAGI (reference sequence). CDR3 sequence reads: CASRQDTGSGSEQYF. The CDR3 nucleotides are TGTGCCAGCAGACAGGACACCGGTTCGGGTAGCGAGCAGTACTTC.

This chain uses TRBV6-5 with TRBJ2-7, with D perhaps matching TRBD2 (6 bases). This CDR3 is 14 amino acids long. The germline gives CDR1 MNHEY, CDR2 SVGAGI. V was clipped by 2 bases and J by 6 bases, with 14 bases between them. CDR3 region: CASSYVAVGGEQYF. CDR3 bases: TGTGCCAGCAGTTACGTCGCGGTCGGGGGCGAGCAGTACTTC.

This clone was recorded once. The chain uses TRBV5-1 and TRBJ2-5, with 10 nucleotides matching TRBD1. The junction had 0 bases not matched to a gene; V was cut back by 0 bases and J by 4 bases. CDR3 length equals 14 residues. From germline, CDR1 is SGHRS and CDR2 YFSETQ. The CDR3 is CASSLGDRGETQYF. CDR3 nucleotides: TGCGCCAGCAGCTTGGGGGACAGGGGAGAGACCCAGTACTTC.

J is TRBJ2-3 and V is TRBV6-6; D may be TRBD2 (6 bases). V was trimmed by 3 bases and J by 6 bases, leaving 10 bases between them. CDR1 and CDR2 (germline): MNHNY, SVGAGI (reference sequence). The CDR3 consists of 13 residues. CDR3 sequence reads: CASSYTLADTQYF. DNA for the CDR3: TGTGCCAGCAGTTATACCCTAGCGGATACGCAGTATTTT.

Only one count was recorded for this clone. This chain uses TRBV7-8 with TRBJ1-1; D is perhaps TRBD1 (6 bases). The CDR3 runs to 15 residues. The V and J ends lost 5 bases and 8 bases respectively, with 21 bases between them. Germline CDR1 is SGHVS and CDR2 is FQNEAQ. The CDR3 nucleotides read TGTGCCAGCAGCCGGGAGGGGGGGCCAGGAAAAGAAGCTTTCTTT. Amino acid sequence: CASSREGGPGKEAFF. The variable domain in full, with the rest retrieved from reference TRBV7-8 and TRBJ1-1, is GAGVSQSPRYKVAKRGQDVALRCDPISGHVSLFWYQQALGQGPEFLTYFQNEAQLDKSGLPSDRFFAERPEGSVSTLKIQRTQQEDSAVYLCASSREGGPGKEAFFGQGTRLTVV.

This chain's CDR3 is CASSLWQGSYEQYF. CDR3 nucleotides: TGCGCCAGCAGCTTGTGGCAGGGTTCCTACGAGCAGTACTTC. V is TRBV5-1 and J is TRBJ2-7, with a tentative D call TRBD1 (5 bases). Germline V gene lookup returns CDR1 SGHRS and CDR2 YFSETQ. CDR3 length: 14 amino acids. With 1 base removed from V and 1 base from J, the gap between germline ends came to 9 bases.